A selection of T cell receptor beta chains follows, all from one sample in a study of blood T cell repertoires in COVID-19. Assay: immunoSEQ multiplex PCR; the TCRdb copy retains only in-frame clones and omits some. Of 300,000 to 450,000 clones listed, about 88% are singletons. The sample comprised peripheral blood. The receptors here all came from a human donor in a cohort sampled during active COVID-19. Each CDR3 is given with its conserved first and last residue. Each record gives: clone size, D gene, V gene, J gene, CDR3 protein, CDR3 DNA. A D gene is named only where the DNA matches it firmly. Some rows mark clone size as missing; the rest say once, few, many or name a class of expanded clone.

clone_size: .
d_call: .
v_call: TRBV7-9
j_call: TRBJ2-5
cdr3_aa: CASTGTNPWETQYF
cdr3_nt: TGTGCCAGCACAGGGACAAATCCGTGGGAGACCCAGTACTTC

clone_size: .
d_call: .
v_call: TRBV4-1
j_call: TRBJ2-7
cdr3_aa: CASSQVFPSSNEQYF
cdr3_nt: TGCGCCAGCAGCCAAGTCTTTCCCTCCTCTAACGAGCAGTACTTC

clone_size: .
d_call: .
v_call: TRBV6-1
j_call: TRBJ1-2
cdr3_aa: CASSERAGSLSGYTF
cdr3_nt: TGTGCCAGCAGTGAACGGGCAGGGTCCCTTTCAGGCTACACCTTC

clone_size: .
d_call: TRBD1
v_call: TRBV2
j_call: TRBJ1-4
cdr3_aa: CASSEAGQVNEKLFF
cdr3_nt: TGTGCCAGCAGTGAAGCGGGACAGGTTAATGAAAAACTGTTTTTT

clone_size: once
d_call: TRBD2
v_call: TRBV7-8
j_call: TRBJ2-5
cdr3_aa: CASSDGWASGGIQETQYF
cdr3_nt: TGTGCCAGCAGCGATGGCTGGGCTAGCGGGGGAATCCAAGAGACCCAGTACTTC

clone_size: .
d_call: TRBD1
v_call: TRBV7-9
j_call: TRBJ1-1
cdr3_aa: CASSPRTGAAFF
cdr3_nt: TGTGCCAGCAGCCCTCGGACAGGGGCGGCTTTCTTT

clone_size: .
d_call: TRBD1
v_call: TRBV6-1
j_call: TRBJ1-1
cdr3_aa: CASSESWTGVTEAFF
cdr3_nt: TGTGCCAGCAGTGAATCCTGGACAGGGGTGACTGAAGCTTTCTTT

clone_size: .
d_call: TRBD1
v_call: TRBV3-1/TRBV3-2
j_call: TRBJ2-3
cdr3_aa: CASSHPHGQGGSADTQYF
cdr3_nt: TGTGCCAGCAGCCATCCCCACGGACAGGGGGGTAGCGCAGATACGCAGTATTTT

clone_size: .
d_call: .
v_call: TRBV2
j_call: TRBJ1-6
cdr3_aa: CASSSPDSSSYNSPLHF
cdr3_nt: TGTGCCAGCAGTTCCCCGGACAGCAGCTCCTATAATTCACCCCTCCACTTT

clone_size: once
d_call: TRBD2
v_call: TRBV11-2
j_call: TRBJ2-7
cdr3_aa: CASSLSSGRAGNEQYF
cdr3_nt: TGTGCCAGCAGCCTTAGTAGCGGGAGGGCCGGGAACGAGCAGTACTTC

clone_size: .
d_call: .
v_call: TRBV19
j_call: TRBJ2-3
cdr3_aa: CASSGGGHTQYF
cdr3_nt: TGTGCCAGTAGTGGGGGCGGGCATACGCAGTATTTT

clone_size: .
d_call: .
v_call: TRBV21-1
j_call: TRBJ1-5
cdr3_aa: CARDRSQPQHF
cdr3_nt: TGTGCCAGGGACAGGTCTCAGCCCCAGCATTTT

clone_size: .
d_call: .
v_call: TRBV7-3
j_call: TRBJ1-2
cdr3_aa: CASSPGGAYGYTF
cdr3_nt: TGTGCCAGCAGTCCCGGGGGGGCCTATGGCTACACCTTC

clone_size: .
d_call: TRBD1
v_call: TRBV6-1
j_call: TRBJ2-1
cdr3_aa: CASSELGTGGHEQFF
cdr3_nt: TGTGCCAGCAGTGAACTAGGGACAGGGGGTCATGAGCAGTTCTTC

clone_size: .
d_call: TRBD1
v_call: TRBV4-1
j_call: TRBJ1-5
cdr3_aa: CASSQGFFRGQRDQPQHF
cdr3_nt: TGCGCCAGCAGCCAAGGATTTTTCAGGGGGCAGAGGGATCAGCCCCAGCATTTT

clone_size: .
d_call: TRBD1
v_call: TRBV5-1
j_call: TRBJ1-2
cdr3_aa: CASSLRTGGSYGYTF
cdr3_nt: TGCGCCAGCAGCTTGAGGACAGGGGGAAGCTATGGCTACACCTTC

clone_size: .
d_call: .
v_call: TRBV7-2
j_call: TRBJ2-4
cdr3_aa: CASSLWAYGEGRAKNIQYF
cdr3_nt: TGTGCCAGCAGCTTGTGGGCGTACGGAGAGGGGAGGGCCAAAAACATTCAGTACTTC

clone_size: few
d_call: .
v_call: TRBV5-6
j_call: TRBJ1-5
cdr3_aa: CASSSAGSNQPQHF
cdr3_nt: TGTGCCAGCAGCTCGGCGGGGAGCAATCAGCCCCAGCATTTT

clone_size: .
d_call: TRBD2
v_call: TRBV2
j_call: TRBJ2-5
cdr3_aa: CASSGLGLAGKETQYF
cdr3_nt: TGTGCCAGCAGTGGCCTGGGACTAGCGGGGAAGGAGACCCAGTACTTC

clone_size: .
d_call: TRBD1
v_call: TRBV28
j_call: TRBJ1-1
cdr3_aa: CASSPSTGERTEAFF
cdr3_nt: TGTGCCAGCAGTCCCTCAACAGGGGAAAGGACTGAAGCTTTCTTT

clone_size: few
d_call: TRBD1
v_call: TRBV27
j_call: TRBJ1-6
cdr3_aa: CASSPTSGTDNSPLHF
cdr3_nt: TGTGCCAGCAGTCCTACTTCCGGGACAGATAATTCACCCCTCCACTTT

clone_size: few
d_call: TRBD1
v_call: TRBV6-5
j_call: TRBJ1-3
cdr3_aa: CASSSGGQRNTIYF
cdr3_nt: TGTGCCAGCAGTTCAGGGGGCCAGAGGAACACCATATATTTT

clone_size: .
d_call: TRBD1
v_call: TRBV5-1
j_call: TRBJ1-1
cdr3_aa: CASSQITGGTEAFF
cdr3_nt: TGCGCCAGCAGCCAAATAACAGGGGGCACTGAAGCTTTCTTT

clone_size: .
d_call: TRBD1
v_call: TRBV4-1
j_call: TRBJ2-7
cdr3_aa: CASSQTGTGGYEQYF
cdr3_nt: TGCGCCAGCAGCCAAACCGGGACAGGGGGCTACGAGCAGTACTTC

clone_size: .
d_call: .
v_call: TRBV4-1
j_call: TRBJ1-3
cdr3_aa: CASSQGQGEGGNTIYF
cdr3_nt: TGCGCCAGCAGCCAAGGGCAGGGCGAAGGCGGAAACACCATATATTTT

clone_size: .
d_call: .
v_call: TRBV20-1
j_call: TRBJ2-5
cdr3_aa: CSASYIETQYF
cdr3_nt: TGCAGTGCTAGTTATATTGAGACCCAGTACTTC

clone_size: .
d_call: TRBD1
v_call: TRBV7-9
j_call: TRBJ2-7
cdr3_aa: CASSSTPRDRVPYEQYF
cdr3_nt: TGTGCCAGCAGCTCGACCCCCAGGGACAGGGTTCCCTACGAGCAGTACTTC

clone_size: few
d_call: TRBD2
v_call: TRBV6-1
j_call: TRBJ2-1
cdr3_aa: CASSENSGGRDEQFF
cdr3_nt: TGTGCCAGCAGTGAAAATAGCGGGGGGAGGGATGAGCAGTTCTTC

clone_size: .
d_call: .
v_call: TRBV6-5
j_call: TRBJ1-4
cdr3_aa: CASSTEVGEKLFF
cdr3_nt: TGTGCCAGCAGTACCGAGGTGGGTGAAAAACTGTTTTTT

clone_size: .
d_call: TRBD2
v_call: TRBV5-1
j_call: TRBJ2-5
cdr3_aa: CASRRGLAGRETQYF
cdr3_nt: TGCGCCAGCAGACGGGGGCTAGCGGGGCGAGAGACCCAGTACTTC

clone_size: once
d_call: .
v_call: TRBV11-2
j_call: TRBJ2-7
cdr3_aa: CASSSGFRTGLAREQYF
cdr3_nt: TGTGCCAGCAGCTCGGGGTTCCGTACGGGACTCGCGAGAGAGCAGTACTTC

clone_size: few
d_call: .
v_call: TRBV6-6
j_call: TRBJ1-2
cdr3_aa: CASSYSQGDYGYTF
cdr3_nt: TGTGCCAGCAGTTACTCCCAGGGTGACTATGGCTACACCTTC

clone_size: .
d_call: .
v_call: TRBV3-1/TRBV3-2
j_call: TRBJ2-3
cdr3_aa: CASSQVLAADTQYF
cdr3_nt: TGTGCCAGCAGCCAAGTACTAGCAGCAGATACGCAGTATTTT

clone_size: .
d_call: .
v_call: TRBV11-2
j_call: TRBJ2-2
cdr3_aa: CASSSWARPFYTGELFF
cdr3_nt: TGTGCCAGCAGCTCCTGGGCCAGGCCTTTTTACACCGGGGAGCTGTTTTTT

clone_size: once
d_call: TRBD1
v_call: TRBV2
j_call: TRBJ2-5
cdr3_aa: CASSQDRVQETQYF
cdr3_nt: TGTGCCAGCAGTCAAGACAGGGTTCAAGAGACCCAGTACTTC

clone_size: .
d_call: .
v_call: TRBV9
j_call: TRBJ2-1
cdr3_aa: CASSVFGEYNEQFF
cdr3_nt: TGTGCCAGCAGCGTCTTCGGGGAGTACAATGAGCAGTTCTTC

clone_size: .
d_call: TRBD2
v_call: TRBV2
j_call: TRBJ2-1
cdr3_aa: CASKIRGLLAHEQFF
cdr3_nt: TGTGCCAGCAAAATACGGGGACTATTGGCCCATGAGCAGTTCTTC

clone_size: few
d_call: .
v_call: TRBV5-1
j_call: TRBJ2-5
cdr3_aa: CASSTGPGETQYF
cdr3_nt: TGCGCCAGCAGCACAGGACCCGGAGAGACCCAGTACTTC

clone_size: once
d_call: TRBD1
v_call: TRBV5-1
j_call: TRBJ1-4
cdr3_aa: CASSLAGTDNEKLFF
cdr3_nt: TGCGCCAGCAGCTTGGCCGGGACAGATAATGAAAAACTGTTTTTT